These 26 T cell receptor beta chains originate from one sample sequenced in a study of lymphopenia after photon versus proton radiotherapy. The method was immunoSEQ multiplex PCR; TCRdb's version includes in-frame clones alone and lacks a portion of them. The sample includes about 83,000 clones, around 83% of them seen just once. The material was peripheral blood, obtained from a patient treated with proton-based radiotherapy. The receptors were sampled from a man aged 55 to 70 with pancreatic cancer.

The sample holds one count of this clone. The rearrangement joins TRBV18 to TRBJ2-1; TRBD1 matches at 8 bases. Germline assignment: CDR1 KGHSH and CDR2 LQKENI. Unmatched junction bases numbered 2, after V lost 3 bases and J lost 7 bases. CDR3 length: 13 amino acids. Here the CDR3 reads CASSPGQGNEQFF. Here the CDR3 DNA reads TGTGCCAGCTCACCCGGACAGGGTAATGAGCAGTTCTTC.

The chain links TRBV6-6 to TRBJ2-7; D may correspond to TRBD1 or TRBD2 (5 bases each). Looked up from germline, CDR1 is MNHNY and CDR2 is SVGAGI (reference sequence). Trimming pared 8 bases from V and 6 bases from J, leaving 17 bases between. The CDR3 spans 13 residues. The CDR3 reads CASWGSAATEQYF. DNA of the CDR3: TGTGCCAGCTGGGGGTCAGCAGCTACCGAGCAGTACTTC.

Remarks on this clone: Within the sample, other DNA sequences also encode this same CDR3. The chain is built from TRBV4-1 and TRBJ2-7; 8 bases are shared with TRBD2. The CDR3 totals 15 residues. J was trimmed by 1 base and V by 4 bases; bases with no gene match: 6. Germline V CDR1 and CDR2: MGHRA, YSYEKL. The CDR3 region is CASSPTGTRSYEQYF. In DNA form, the CDR3 reads TGCGCCAGCAGCCCGACCGGGACTAGGTCCTACGAGCAGTACTTC.

J is TRBJ1-3 and V is TRBV5-1; a possible D gene is TRBD1 (6 bases). Germline CDR1 is SGHRS and CDR2 is YFSETQ. Trimming took off 0 bases at V and 4 bases at J, with 11 bases between the two ends. The CDR3 extends over 15 amino acids. Here the CDR3 DNA reads TGCGCCAGCAGCTTGGTGCAGGGGCCGGGAAACACCATATATTTT. This codes for CASSLVQGPGNTIYF.

The chain is built from TRBV11-2 and TRBJ1-2; TRBD1 might be the D (5 bases). The CDR3 loop spans 16 amino acids. Germline V lookup: CDR1 SGHAT, CDR2 FQNNGV. Between the trimmed V and J ends, which lost 5 bases and 0 bases, there was a span of 16 bases. The CDR3 DNA sequence: TGTGCCAGCAGCCCCCTAGGCGGGGCCACTAACTATGGCTACACCTTC. Encoded protein: CASSPLGGATNYGYTF.

The chain uses TRBV5-8 and TRBJ1-1; D is uncertain. Germline V gene data show CDR1 as SGHTS and CDR2 as YDEGEE. The V and J ends lost 0 bases and 5 bases respectively, with 14 bases between them. This CDR3 is built from 15 residues. The CDR3 loop is CASSLAGVRRTEAFF. In DNA form, the CDR3 reads TGTGCCAGCAGCTTGGCCGGGGTAAGACGGACTGAAGCTTTCTTT.

A single count supports this clone. J is TRBJ2-3 and V is TRBV5-4; TRBD2 aligns across 8 bases. The CDR3 covers 14 residues. Germline V gene sequence: CDR1 SGHNT, CDR2 YYREEE (reference sequence). Unmatched junction bases numbered 6, after V lost 3 bases and J lost 6 bases. Here the CDR3 DNA reads TGTGCCAGCAGCTGGCAGCGGGAGAGGGATACGCAGTATTTT. It specifies CASSWQRERDTQYF. Using reference TRBV5-4 and TRBJ2-3 for the parts outside the CDR3, the full variable domain is ETGVTQSPTHLIKTRGQQVTLRCSSQSGHNTVSWYQQALGQGPQFIFQYYREEENGRGNFPPRFSGLQFPNYSSELNVNALELDDSALYLCASSWQRERDTQYFGPGTRLTVL.

The rearrangement links TRBV29-1 to TRBJ2-2, with D possibly matching TRBD2 (5 bases). CDR1 and CDR2 (germline): SQVTM, ANQGSEA. Trimming left V 4 bases short and J 0 bases short, with 9 bases between. CDR3 length: 14 residues. In DNA, the CDR3 is TGCAGCGTTGGACCCGGGGCGAACACCGGGGAGCTGTTTTTT. Amino acids: CSVGPGANTGELFF.

The CDR3 is CASSRDGRVRTF. CDR3 bases: TGTGCCAGCAGCCGGGACGGCCGGGTTCGCACCTTC. The J gene is TRBJ1-2, the V gene TRBV7-2, with a possible D match to TRBD1 (5 bases). V lost 5 bases to trimming and J lost 13 bases, with 17 bases between them. The CDR3 has 12 amino acids. Germline lookup yields CDR1 SGHTA and CDR2 FQGNSA.

The chain carries TRBV7-3 and TRBJ1-4; D not resolved. V dropped 3 bases and J dropped 8 bases, with 10 bases sitting between them. Germline V CDR1 and CDR2: SGHTA, FQGTGA. The CDR3 extends over 13 amino acids. CDR3 amino acids: CASSLVVGEKLFF. CDR3 bases: TGTGCCAGCAGCTTGGTTGTAGGGGAAAAACTGTTTTTT.

V gene TRBV5-6 combines with J gene TRBJ2-7, with 8 bases lining up with TRBD2. The CDR3 contains 15 residues. Germline CDR1 and CDR2: SGHDT and YYEEEE. The trim removed 0 bases at V and 3 bases at J, leaving 5 bases unmatched. The CDR3 region has the DNA TGTGCCAGCAGCTTGGTTACTAGCGGAAACTACGAGCAGTACTTC. Protein sequence: CASSLVTSGNYEQYF.

The chain combines TRBV4-1 with TRBJ2-1; 16 positions match TRBD2. Germline-derived CDR1 and CDR2 are MGHRA and YSYEKL. This CDR3 contains 19 residues. The J segment lost 6 bases and the V segment lost 1 base, leaving 9 bases of the junction unmatched. CDR3 protein: CASSQGGLAGGPLGNEQFF. In DNA form, the CDR3 reads TGCGCCAGCAGCCAAGGGGGACTAGCGGGAGGGCCCCTGGGCAATGAGCAGTTCTTC.

This clone was recorded only once. The gene calls are TRBV11-3 and TRBJ2-2; D gene unclear. The CDR3 has 13 amino acids. Trimming left V 1 base short and J 8 bases short, with 8 bases between. Germline CDR1 SGHNT, CDR2 YENEEA. The CDR3 loop is CASSLGARGELFF. Here the CDR3 DNA reads TGTGCCAGCAGCTTAGGGGCTAGAGGGGAGCTGTTTTTT.

The chain combines TRBV6-5 with TRBJ2-3; D unclear. The CDR3 totals 13 residues. V was cut by 2 bases and J by 6 bases, with 9 bases left in between. CDR1 and CDR2 (germline): MNHEY, SVGAGI. Here the CDR3 reads CASSYRSSDTQYF. The CDR3 nucleotides are TGTGCCAGCAGTTACCGTTCGTCGGATACGCAGTATTTT.

This chain uses TRBV4-2 with TRBJ1-1; perhaps TRBD1 as D (5 bases). The CDR3 totals 16 residues. V lost 1 base and J 0 bases, leaving 12 bases between the germline ends. Germline loops: CDR1 LGHNA, CDR2 YNFKEQ. This CDR3 reads CASSQATGYLNTEAFF. The CDR3 nucleotides read TGTGCCAGCAGCCAAGCCACAGGTTACTTGAACACTGAAGCTTTCTTT.

This chain connects TRBV9 to TRBJ2-1; 7 nucleotides agree with TRBD2. This CDR3 has 16 residues. Germline V gene data show CDR1 as SGDLS and CDR2 as YYNGEE. With 0 bases clipped from V and 5 bases from J, the junction kept 8 bases outside the gene matches. The DNA for the CDR3 is TGTGCCAGCAGCGTAGCGGTTGCGGGAGTCGACAATGAGCAGTTCTTC. Protein sequence: CASSVAVAGVDNEQFF. The full variable domain, with the rest looked up from reference TRBV9 and TRBJ2-1, is DSGVTQTPKHLITATGQRVTLRCSPRSGDLSVYWYQQSLDQGLQFLIQYYNGEERAKGNILERFSAQQFPDLHSELNLSSLELGDSALYFCASSVAVAGVDNEQFFGPGTRLTVL.

This chain links TRBV19 with TRBJ2-3, with 11 nucleotides matching TRBD2. The CDR3 has 17 amino acids. Trimming took 7 bases from V and 2 from J; bases not matched to a gene: 11. The germline gives CDR1 LNHDA, CDR2 SQIVND (reference sequence). In nucleotides, the CDR3 is TGTGCCAGTACGGAGACTAGCGGGATGACGGTCACAGATACGCAGTATTTT. Residues: CASTETSGMTVTDTQYF.

This CDR3 reads CASSQSGTVLRQFF. The CDR3, as DNA: TGCGCCAGCAGCCAATCCGGGACCGTCCTTAGGCAGTTCTTC. The J gene is TRBJ2-1, the V gene TRBV5-1; D tentatively fits TRBD1 or TRBD2 (5 bases each). Trimming took 4 bases from V and 12 from J, leaving 20 bases between them. The germline V gene encodes CDR1 SGHRS and CDR2 YFSETQ. The CDR3 runs 14 residues.

The chain has TRBV11-3 and TRBJ2-7; D remains unclear. Between the trimmed V and J ends, which lost 5 bases and 1 base, there was a span of 9 bases. Per the germline V gene, CDR1 is SGHNT and CDR2 is YENEEA. This CDR3 has 13 amino acids. For the CDR3, the DNA is TGTGCCAGCAGCCCCGGCACTTCCTACGAGCAGTACTTC. This codes for CASSPGTSYEQYF.

This clone was seen just once. In nucleotides, the CDR3 is TGTGCCAGCAGCACAGGAGGTGGACTGGCCTACGAGCAGTACTTC. It encodes CASSTGGGLAYEQYF. This rearrangement joins TRBV7-2 to TRBJ2-7; TRBD1 or TRBD2 may be the D gene (5 bases each). CDR1 and CDR2 (germline): SGHTA, FQGNSA. V shed 5 bases and J shed 2 bases, with 16 bases lying between them. The CDR3 loop spans 15 amino acids.

The CDR3 is CASSFRDREVSNYGYTF. CDR3 nucleotides: TGTGCCAGTAGTTTCCGGGACAGGGAGGTTTCTAACTATGGCTACACCTTC. V and J are TRBV19 and TRBJ1-2, with 9 positions matching TRBD1. Per the germline V gene, CDR1 is LNHDA and CDR2 is SQIVND (reference sequence). The ends lost 5 bases at V and 0 bases at J; junction bases unmatched: 10. The CDR3 extends over 17 amino acids.

The chain has TRBV11-2 and TRBJ2-1; D is ambiguous. There are 19 residues in the CDR3. Trimming left V 5 bases short and J 5 bases short, with 28 bases between. Per the germline V gene, CDR1 is SGHAT and CDR2 is FQNNGV. The DNA of the CDR3 is TGTGCCAGCAGCCACTACGGCCGAGTTGGAGAAAAGAACCACAATGAGCAGTTCTTC. This sequence encodes CASSHYGRVGEKNHNEQFF. The full variable domain, in which reference TRBV11-2 and TRBJ2-1 provide the parts outside the CDR3, is EAGVAQSPRYKIIEKRQSVAFWCNPISGHATLYWYQQILGQGPKLLIQFQNNGVVDDSQLPKDRFSAERLKGVDSTLKIQPAKLEDSAVYLCASSHYGRVGEKNHNEQFFGPGTRLTVL.

This clone has just one count. The V call is TRBV6-6, the J call TRBJ2-5; D is possibly TRBD2 (5 bases). Trimming took off 5 bases at V and 2 bases at J, with 6 bases between the two ends. The CDR3 extends over 12 amino acids. In germline, CDR1 is MNHNY, CDR2 SVGAGI (reference sequence). The CDR3 region is CASSSGQETQYF. The CDR3 DNA follows: TGTGCCAGCAGTAGCGGTCAAGAGACCCAGTACTTC.

This sequence joins TRBV29-1 and TRBJ1-2; 8 bases align to TRBD1. This CDR3 contains 14 residues. V was clipped by 6 bases and J by 5 bases; unmatched bases: 11. CDR1 is SQVTM and CDR2 is ANQGSEA in the germline V gene. For the CDR3, the DNA is TGCAGCGTAACCCCTCTGGACAGGGTGTATGGCTACACCTTC. It yields the protein CSVTPLDRVYGYTF.

V is TRBV5-8 and J is TRBJ2-3; unclear D gene. The CDR3 sequence is 13 residues long. V was cut by 5 bases and J by 2 bases, with 9 bases left in between. The germline CDR1 and CDR2 sequences are SGHTS and YDEGEE. In nucleotides, the CDR3 is TGTGCCAGCAGGCCACCAACCACAGATACGCAGTATTTT. Protein: CASRPPTTDTQYF.

The CDR3 DNA is TGTGCCAGCTCTAACCAGGGGCCTAACTATGGCTACACCTTC. It codes for CASSNQGPNYGYTF. This sequence joins TRBV28 and TRBJ1-2, with D possibly being TRBD1 (6 bases). Germline V lookup: CDR1 MDHEN, CDR2 SYDVKM. Trimming cost V 8 bases and J 0 bases, with 13 bases left between them. The CDR3 runs to 14 residues.